These T cell receptor beta chains were read from a single sample in a study of Graves' ophthalmopathy and Graves' hyperthyroidism. TCRdb used MiXCR to reprocess the multiplex PCR reads, holding one entry per CDR3 protein. This table holds 52,000 or so distinct CDR3 sequences, less than 65% found once. The sequencing sample was made of peripheral blood. The receptors derive from an adult woman with Graves' ophthalmopathy. CDR3s include the opening cysteine and the closing phenylalanine or tryptophan. Not all rows give a size; the values are once, few, many and, for expanded clones, a class.

size: -
J: TRBJ1-6
V: TRBV11-2
CDR3: CASSLVGGEGSSPLHF

size: many
J: TRBJ2-1
V: TRBV20-1
CDR3: CSARDSASGSVNEQFF

size: many
J: TRBJ2-7
V: TRBV7-7
CDR3: CASSLGTSGRDSDEQYF

size: -
J: TRBJ1-2
V: TRBV7-9
CDR3: CASNLAGAPYGYTF

size: -
J: TRBJ2-3
V: TRBV9
CDR3: CTSSVSGSPDMQYF

size: -
J: TRBJ2-2
V: TRBV24-1
CDR3: CATSDLIDTGELSF

size: many
J: TRBJ2-1
V: TRBV20-1
CDR3: CSARDSETPLEQFF

size: -
J: TRBJ2-7
V: TRBV29-1
CDR3: CSVVSGLAVNEQHF

size: few
J: TRBJ2-5
V: TRBV2
CDR3: CASSGPGQGVETQYF

size: many
J: TRBJ2-5
V: TRBV6-5
CDR3: CASSSTWTGGEETQYF

size: -
J: TRBJ2-7
V: TRBV12-3/TRBV12-4
CDR3: CASSLKGGPVEQYF

size: many
J: TRBJ2-3
V: TRBV7-9
CDR3: CASSPPGAGIRTDTQYF

size: -
J: TRBJ2-7
V: TRBV7-2
CDR3: CASSLLGLAGGGEQYF

size: once
J: TRBJ1-2
V: TRBV20-1
CDR3: CSARLVPRRDRVTHYGYAF

size: many
J: TRBJ1-4
V: TRBV29-1
CDR3: CSVVPGATNEKLFF

size: -
J: -
V: TRBV6-5
CDR3: CASSDTSGGPDTQHF

size: many
J: TRBJ2-7
V: TRBV9
CDR3: CASSVGPQESGYEQYF

size: -
J: TRBJ1-3
V: TRBV15
CDR3: CATSVGGRAGNTIYF

size: -
J: TRBJ2-7
V: TRBV20-1
CDR3: CSAETESLHEQYF

size: once
J: TRBJ2-7
V: TRBV20-1
CDR3: CSAPSRHGRGQGEQYF

size: many
J: TRBJ2-1
V: TRBV5-1
CDR3: CASSLVGLAGDEQFF

size: many
J: TRBJ2-3
V: TRBV5-1
CDR3: CASSASGDTQYF

size: many
J: TRBJ1-1
V: TRBV6-6
CDR3: CASTAGSTEAFF

size: -
J: TRBJ2-5
V: TRBV20-1
CDR3: CSASRVTGTETQYF

size: many
J: TRBJ1-5
V: TRBV7-2
CDR3: CASSPISYQPQHF

size: -
J: TRBJ2-7
V: TRBV10-3
CDR3: CAISSAVAGGYEQYF

size: many
J: TRBJ2-1
V: TRBV20-1
CDR3: CSASPNAGTAGNNEQFF

size: -
J: TRBJ1-5
V: TRBV24-1
CDR3: CATSDPGPNQPQHF

size: many
J: TRBJ2-7
V: TRBV18
CDR3: CASSPAGRGEQYF

size: many
J: TRBJ2-7
V: TRBV9
CDR3: CASSPGFSAGEQYF

size: -
J: TRBJ2-7
V: TRBV7-9
CDR3: CASSADRGREQYF

size: -
J: TRBJ1-4
V: TRBV5-1
CDR3: CASSPGTGGEKLFF

size: many
J: TRBJ2-7
V: TRBV9
CDR3: CASSVATGGGQRYF

size: -
J: TRBJ2-7
V: TRBV2
CDR3: CASSEPIRDKTYEQYF

size: -
J: TRBJ2-2
V: TRBV6-2/TRBV6-3
CDR3: CASGFRGLGELFF

size: -
J: TRBJ1-2
V: TRBV19
CDR3: CASNRGTGGPNGYTF

size: many
J: TRBJ2-5
V: TRBV20-1
CDR3: CSAYSATGTQETQYF

size: -
J: TRBJ1-2
V: TRBV28
CDR3: CASNRGGPDYGYTF

size: -
J: TRBJ2-5
V: TRBV15
CDR3: CAASSQDRKQGAKETQYF

size: many
J: TRBJ2-1
V: TRBV7-9
CDR3: CASSVPEPGLINEQFF

size: many
J: TRBJ2-6
V: TRBV19
CDR3: CASKYSLNSGANVLTF

size: -
J: TRBJ2-5
V: TRBV7-2
CDR3: CASSLVVADNEQKETQYF

size: many
J: TRBJ1-4
V: TRBV19
CDR3: CASSLGTKGLNEKLFF

size: -
J: TRBJ1-6
V: TRBV7-3
CDR3: CASSLESTSPLHF

size: -
J: TRBJ1-1
V: TRBV18
CDR3: CASSPPPRGNFHTEAFF

size: many
J: TRBJ2-1
V: TRBV27
CDR3: CASSPIGQGVDEQFF

size: many
J: TRBJ2-1
V: TRBV20-1
CDR3: CSASPSAYNEQFF

size: many
J: TRBJ2-7
V: TRBV4-1
CDR3: CASRIWAGESYEQYF

size: -
J: TRBJ2-7
V: TRBV7-2
CDR3: CASSLDLGAVYEQYF

size: many
J: TRBJ2-3
V: TRBV19
CDR3: CASSIERRGRDTQYF

size: -
J: TRBJ1-4
V: TRBV15
CDR3: CATSRDISGAPNEKLFF

size: many
J: TRBJ1-1
V: TRBV2
CDR3: CASSGSDTEAFF

size: -
J: TRBJ2-2
V: TRBV9
CDR3: CASSAGPLEYGELFF

size: once
J: TRBJ2-7
V: TRBV10-3
CDR3: CAISELGRGREQYF

size: -
J: TRBJ2-7
V: TRBV20-1
CDR3: CSARLTSGSSEQYF

size: few
J: TRBJ1-6
V: TRBV7-8
CDR3: CASSLVGRGGNSPLHF

size: -
J: TRBJ2-1
V: TRBV11-1
CDR3: CASSARGHLSSYNEQFF

size: -
J: TRBJ1-5
V: TRBV12-3/TRBV12-4
CDR3: CASSQMTGGNQPQHF

size: many
J: TRBJ2-2
V: TRBV2
CDR3: CASSEGRSANTGELFF